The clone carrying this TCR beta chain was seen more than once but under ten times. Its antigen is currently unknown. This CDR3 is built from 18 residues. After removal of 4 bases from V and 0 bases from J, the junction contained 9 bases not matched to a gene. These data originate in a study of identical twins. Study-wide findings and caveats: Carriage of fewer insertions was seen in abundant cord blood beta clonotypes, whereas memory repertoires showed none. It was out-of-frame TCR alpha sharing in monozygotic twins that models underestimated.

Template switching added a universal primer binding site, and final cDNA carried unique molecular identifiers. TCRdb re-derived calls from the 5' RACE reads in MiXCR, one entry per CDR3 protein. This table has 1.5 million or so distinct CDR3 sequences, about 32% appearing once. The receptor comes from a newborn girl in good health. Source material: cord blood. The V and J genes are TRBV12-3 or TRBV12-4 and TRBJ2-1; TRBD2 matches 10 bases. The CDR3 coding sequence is TGTGCCAGCAGTTCGAGCGGGGGGGCCCCGGGCTCCTACAATGAGCAGTTCTTC. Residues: CASSSSGGAPGSYNEQFF.